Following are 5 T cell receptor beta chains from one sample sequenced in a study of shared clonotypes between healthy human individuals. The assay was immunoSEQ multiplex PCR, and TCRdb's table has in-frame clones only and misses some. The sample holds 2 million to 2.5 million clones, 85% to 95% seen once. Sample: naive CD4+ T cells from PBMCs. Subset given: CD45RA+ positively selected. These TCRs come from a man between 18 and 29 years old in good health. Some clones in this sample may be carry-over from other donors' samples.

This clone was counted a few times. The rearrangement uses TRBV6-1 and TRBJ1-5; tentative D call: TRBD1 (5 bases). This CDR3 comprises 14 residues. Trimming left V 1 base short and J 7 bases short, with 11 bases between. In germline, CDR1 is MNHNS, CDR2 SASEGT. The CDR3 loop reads CASSEVAGRQPQHF. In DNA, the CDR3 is TGTGCCAGCAGTGAAGTAGCGGGGCGCCAGCCCCAGCATTTT.

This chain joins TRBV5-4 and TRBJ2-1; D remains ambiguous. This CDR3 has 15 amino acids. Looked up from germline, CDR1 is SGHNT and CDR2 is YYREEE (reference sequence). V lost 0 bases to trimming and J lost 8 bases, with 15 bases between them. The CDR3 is CASSLGLLTRDEQFF. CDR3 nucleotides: TGTGCCAGCAGCTTGGGCCTCCTTACCCGGGATGAGCAGTTCTTC.

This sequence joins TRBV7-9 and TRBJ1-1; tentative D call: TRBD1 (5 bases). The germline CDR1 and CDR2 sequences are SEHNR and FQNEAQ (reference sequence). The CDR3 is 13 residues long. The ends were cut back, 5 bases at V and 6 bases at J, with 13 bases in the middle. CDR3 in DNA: TGTGCCAGCAGCGAGGGGAGAGGGCCTGAAGCTTTCTTT. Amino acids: CASSEGRGPEAFF.

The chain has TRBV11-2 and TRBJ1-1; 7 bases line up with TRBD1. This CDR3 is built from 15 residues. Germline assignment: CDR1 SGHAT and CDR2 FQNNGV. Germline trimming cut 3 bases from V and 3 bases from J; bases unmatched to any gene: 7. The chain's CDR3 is CASSFTSGGDTEAFF. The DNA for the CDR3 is TGTGCCAGCAGCTTTACTTCAGGGGGAGACACTGAAGCTTTCTTT.

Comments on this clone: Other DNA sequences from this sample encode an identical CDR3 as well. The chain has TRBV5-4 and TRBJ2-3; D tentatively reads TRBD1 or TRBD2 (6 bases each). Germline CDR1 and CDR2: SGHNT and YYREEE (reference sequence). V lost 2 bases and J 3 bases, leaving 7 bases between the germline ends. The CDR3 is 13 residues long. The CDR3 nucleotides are TGTGCCAGCAGCTTAGGGGGGACAGATACGCAGTATTTT. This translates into CASSLGGTDTQYF.